This TCR beta chain was identified in a study of blood T cell repertoires in COVID-19. Study overall: Sample material is recorded as cDNA or gDNA derived from T cells, B-cell-depleted T cells, or PBMCs.

The CDR3 sequence is 15 residues long. Source study methods: Reference gene primer amplification in the assay estimated nucleated cell counts. TCRdb's table, derived via immunoSEQ multiplex PCR, lists solely in-frame clones and lacks some. V, J and clone size were drawn from that table, and D and trimming were deduced from the DNA. There are just under 70,000 clones in the sample; roughly 89% occur only once, and about 8.1% lies in the top ten. The TCR was taken from a man aged 30 to 45 with acute or convalescent COVID-19. J is TRBJ1-6 and V is TRBV21-1; the table's D call of TRBD1 was not tested on the DNA. TRBV21-1 is marked as a pseudogene. Material for sequencing was peripheral blood. CDR3 residues: CASSKGVGQSSPLHF. CDR3 nucleotides: TGTGCCAGCAGCAAAGGAGTCGGACAGAGTTCACCCCTCCACTTT.